The clone carrying this TCR beta chain occurred many times. The data were obtained in a study of blood T cells in healthy people across ages. V lost 4 bases and J lost 0, with 10 bases in between. Per the germline V gene, CDR1 is SGHTA and CDR2 is FQGNSA. The CDR3 length is 15 residues. Drawn from each donor were roughly 10 milliliters of peripheral blood. Together with a sample-barcoded 5' primer, a J-beta primer mix was included in a second PCR lasting roughly 6 to 12 cycles. Every cDNA was tagged by a template-switch adaptor with 12 random nucleotides. MiXCR was run by TCRdb on the 5' RACE reads, yielding one entry per CDR3 protein. The sample consists of under 800,000 distinct CDR3 sequences, roughly 41% of them appearing once.

The clonotype comes from an older woman in good health. The chain combines TRBV7-2 with TRBJ1-5; D unresolved. Sequenced: blood. The CDR3 region has the DNA TGTGCCAGCAGCTCGCTTGCGGATAGCAATCAGCCCCAGCATTTT. Translation: CASSSLADSNQPQHF.